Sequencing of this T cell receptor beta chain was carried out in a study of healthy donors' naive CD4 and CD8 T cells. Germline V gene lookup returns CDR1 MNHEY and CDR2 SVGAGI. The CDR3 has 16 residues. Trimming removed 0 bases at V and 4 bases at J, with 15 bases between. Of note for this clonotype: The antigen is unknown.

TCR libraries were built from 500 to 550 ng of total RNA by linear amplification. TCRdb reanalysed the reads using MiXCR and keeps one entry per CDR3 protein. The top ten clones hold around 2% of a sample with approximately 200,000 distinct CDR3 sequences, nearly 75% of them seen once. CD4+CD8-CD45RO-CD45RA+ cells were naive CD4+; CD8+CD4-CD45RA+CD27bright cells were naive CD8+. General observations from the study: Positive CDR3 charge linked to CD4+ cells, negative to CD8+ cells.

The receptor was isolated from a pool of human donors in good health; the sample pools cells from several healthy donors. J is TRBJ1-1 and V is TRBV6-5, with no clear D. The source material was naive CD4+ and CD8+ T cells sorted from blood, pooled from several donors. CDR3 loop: CASSYSTPGRSTEAFF. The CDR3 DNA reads TGTGCCAGCAGTTACTCGACTCCGGGGAGGTCCACTGAAGCTTTCTTT.